Presented here are 5 T cell receptor beta chains from one specimen sequenced in a study of OX40 agonist ivuxolimab in advanced cancers. The data were produced by immunoSEQ multiplex PCR, yet TCRdb's version contains in-frame clones alone and is incomplete. The table has 55,000 to 70,000 clones, 86% seen once; the top ten hold roughly 0.5%. Sequencing was performed on CD4+ or CD8+ T cells sorted from blood, taken in a trial of the OX40 agonist ivuxolimab. The receptors originated from an adult with an advanced solid tumor such as melanoma, head and neck, liver or kidney cancer.

J is TRBJ1-4 and V is TRBV6-6; TRBD1 agrees at 7 bases. Germline V gene lookup returns CDR1 MNHNY and CDR2 SVGAGI (reference sequence). The trim removed 6 bases at V and 6 bases at J, leaving 7 bases unmatched. The CDR3 contains 14 residues. CDR3 sequence: CASRSDRSDEKLFF. For the CDR3, the DNA is TGTGCCAGCAGATCGGACAGGAGCGATGAAAAACTGTTTTTT.

The V and J genes are TRBV29-1 and TRBJ2-5; possibly TRBD1 for D (7 bases). Germline V gene lookup returns CDR1 SQVTM and CDR2 ANQGSEA. The CDR3 covers 14 residues. Trimming removed 4 bases at V and 4 bases at J, with 16 bases between. CDR3 in DNA: TGCAGCGTTGGCCTGGAGGGGGCCCGAGAGACCCAGTACTTC. Translation: CSVGLEGARETQYF.

The rearrangement joins TRBV5-1 to TRBJ1-1; 8 nucleotides line up with TRBD1. The germline V gene has CDR1 SGHRS and CDR2 YFSETQ. Unmatched junction bases numbered 9, after V lost 4 bases and J lost 1 base. This CDR3 has 16 amino acids. CDR3 nucleotides: TGCGCCAGCAGCCTCGGACAGGGCCAGGCGAACACTGAAGCTTTCTTT. Its translation is CASSLGQGQANTEAFF.

This clone was observed a few times. The chain has TRBV9 and TRBJ2-2; a weak D match, TRBD1 (5 bases). Looked up from germline, CDR1 is SGDLS and CDR2 is YYNGEE. Trimming took 10 bases from V and 0 from J, leaving 19 bases between them. This CDR3 has 16 amino acids. CDR3 amino acids: CASNDGAPSNTGELFF. Written as DNA, the CDR3 is TGTGCCTCCAACGATGGGGCTCCGTCGAACACCGGGGAGCTGTTTTTT.

The J gene is TRBJ2-7, the V gene TRBV7-9; 8 bases align to TRBD2. CDR3 length equals 14 residues. After removal of 2 bases from V and 1 base from J, the junction contained 1 base not matched to a gene. Germline V CDR1 and CDR2: SEHNR, FQNEAQ (reference sequence). The CDR3 protein is CASSLTSGSYEQYF. In nucleotides, the CDR3 is TGTGCCAGCAGCTTAACTAGCGGATCCTACGAGCAGTACTTC.